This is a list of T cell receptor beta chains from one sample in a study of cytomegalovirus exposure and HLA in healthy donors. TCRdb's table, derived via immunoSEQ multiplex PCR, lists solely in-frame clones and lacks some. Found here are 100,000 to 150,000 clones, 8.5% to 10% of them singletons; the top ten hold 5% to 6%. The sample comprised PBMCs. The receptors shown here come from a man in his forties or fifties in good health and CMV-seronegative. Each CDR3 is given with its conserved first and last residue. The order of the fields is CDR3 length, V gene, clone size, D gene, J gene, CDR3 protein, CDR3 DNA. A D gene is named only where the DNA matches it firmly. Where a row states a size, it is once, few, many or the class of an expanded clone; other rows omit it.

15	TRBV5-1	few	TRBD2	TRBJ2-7	CASSLELAGGYEQYF	TGCGCCAGCAGCTTGGAGCTAGCGGGGGGCTACGAGCAGTACTTC
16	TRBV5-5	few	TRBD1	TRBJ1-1	CASSLGDRGLNTEAFF	TGTGCCAGCAGCTTGGGGGACAGGGGGCTGAACACTGAAGCTTTCTTT
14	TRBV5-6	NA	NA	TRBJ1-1	CASSLENSNTEAFF	TGTGCCAGCAGCTTGGAAAACTCGAACACTGAAGCTTTCTTT
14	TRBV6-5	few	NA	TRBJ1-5	CASSYSGRGQPQHF	TGTGCCAGCAGTTATTCCGGGAGGGGGCAGCCCCAGCATTTT
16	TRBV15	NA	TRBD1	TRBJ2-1	CATSRGGGQGASEQFF	TGTGCCACCAGCAGAGGGGGCGGACAGGGGGCTTCTGAGCAGTTCTTC
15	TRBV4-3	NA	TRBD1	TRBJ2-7	CASSQGRQGVYEQYF	TGCGCCAGCAGCCAAGGACGACAGGGGGTCTACGAGCAGTACTTC
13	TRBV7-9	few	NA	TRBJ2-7	CASSKTGTYEQYF	TGTGCCAGCAGCAAGACAGGAACCTACGAGCAGTACTTC
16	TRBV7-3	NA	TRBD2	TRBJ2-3	CASSLAGGPSTDTQYF	TGTGCCAGCAGCCTGGCGGGGGGACCTAGCACAGATACGCAGTATTTT
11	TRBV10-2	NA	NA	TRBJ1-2	CASSAGDGYTF	TGCGCCAGCAGTGCGGGGGATGGCTACACCTTC
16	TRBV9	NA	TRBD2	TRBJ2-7	CASSPHTSGGTYEQYF	TGTGCCAGCAGCCCCCATACTAGCGGGGGGACCTACGAGCAGTACTTC
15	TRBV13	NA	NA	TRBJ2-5	CASSLDRKGGETQYF	TGTGCCAGCAGCTTAGATCGGAAGGGGGGGGAGACCCAGTACTTC
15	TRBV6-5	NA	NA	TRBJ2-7	CASRPGLDSSYEQSF	TGTGCCAGCAGGCCCGGGTTGGATAGCTCCTACGAGCAGTCCTTC
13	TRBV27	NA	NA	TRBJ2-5	CASSYTGQETQYF	TGTGCCAGCAGTTACACAGGGCAAGAGACCCAGTACTTC
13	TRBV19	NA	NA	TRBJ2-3	CASSKPGTDTQYF	TGTGCCAGTAGTAAACCAGGCACAGATACGCAGTATTTT
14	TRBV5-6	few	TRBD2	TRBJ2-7	CASRGAGGLYEQYF	TGTGCCAGCAGGGGAGCGGGGGGGCTATACGAGCAGTACTTC
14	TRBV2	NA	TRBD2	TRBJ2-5	CARGSGPPVETQYF	TGTGCCAGGGGTAGCGGGCCCCCAGTAGAGACCCAGTACTTC
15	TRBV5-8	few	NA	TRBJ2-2	CASSLTGSYTGELFF	TGTGCCAGCAGCTTGACAGGATCATACACCGGGGAGCTGTTTTTT
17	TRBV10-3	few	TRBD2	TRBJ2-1	CAISERRGGRSYNEQFF	TGTGCCATCAGTGAGCGTCGCGGGGGACGATCCTACAATGAGCAGTTCTTC
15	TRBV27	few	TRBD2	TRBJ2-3	CASSLAAGGTDTQYF	TGTGCCAGCAGTTTAGCGGCGGGGGGAACAGATACGCAGTATTTT
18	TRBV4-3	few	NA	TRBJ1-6	CASSQDFGAGAYNSPLHF	TGCGCCAGCAGCCAAGATTTTGGGGCGGGGGCCTATAATTCACCCCTCCACTTT
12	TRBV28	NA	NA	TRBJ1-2	CASRSHRSSYTF	TGTGCCAGCAGATCTCACAGGAGTAGCTACACCTTC
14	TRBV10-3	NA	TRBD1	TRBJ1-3	CAISGQAGRNTIYF	TGTGCCATCAGCGGACAGGCAGGTAGAAACACCATATATTTT
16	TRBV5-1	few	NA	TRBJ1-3	CASSLVGGSSGNTIYF	TGCGCCAGCAGCTTGGTCGGGGGGTCCTCTGGAAACACCATATATTTT
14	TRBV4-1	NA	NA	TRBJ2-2	CASSQDSGWGELFF	TGCGCCAGCAGCCAAGATAGCGGCTGGGGGGAGCTGTTTTTT
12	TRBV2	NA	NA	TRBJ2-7	CASRDNSYEQYF	TGTGCCAGCAGGGACAACTCCTACGAGCAGTACTTC
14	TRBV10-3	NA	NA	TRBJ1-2	CAISERTDPYGYTF	TGTGCCATCAGTGAACGCACAGACCCATATGGCTACACCTTC
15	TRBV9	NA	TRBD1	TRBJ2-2	CASSLRTGNTGELFF	TGTGCCAGCAGCCTCCGGACAGGGAACACCGGGGAGCTGTTTTTT
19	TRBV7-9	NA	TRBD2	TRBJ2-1	CASSLRTSGGAGLYNEQFF	TGTGCCAGCAGCTTACGAACTAGCGGGGGGGCTGGGCTTTACAATGAGCAGTTCTTC
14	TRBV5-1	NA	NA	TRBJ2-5	CASSLRRGQETQYF	TGCGCCAGCAGCTTGAGGCGGGGTCAAGAGACCCAGTACTTC